The clone carrying this TCR beta chain was picked up a small number of times. Its matching antigen is unknown. The sample originates from a study of beta chain features in type 1 diabetes. Study-level points and caveats: Insertion counts at VDJ junctions were lower in type 1 diabetes patients, who also showed more deletions there.

CDR1 is SGHDN and CDR2 is FVKESK in the germline V gene. The V gene lost 0 bases and the J gene lost 4 bases, with 12 bases spanning the gap. This CDR3 has 15 amino acids. The study reverse transcribed the entire isolated RNA, so it sequenced expressed TCRB transcripts. Naive, central memory and regulatory T cell samples came to a mean of approximately 3.3 million reads. Using immunoSEQ multiplex PCR, the repertoire was profiled, and TCRdb retains in-frame clones only, with some absent. The table includes approximately 160,000 clones, approximately 8.1% detected once. Purity exceeded 98% in all sorted populations.

The specimen was central memory CD4+ T cells from blood. The chain uses TRBV14 and TRBJ1-1; D gene ambiguous. The TCR was taken from a man aged 18 to 29 in good health. CDR3 in amino acids: CASSQDLAGVTEAFF. The CDR3 DNA reads TGTGCCAGCAGCCAAGATTTGGCGGGAGTCACTGAAGCTTTCTTT.